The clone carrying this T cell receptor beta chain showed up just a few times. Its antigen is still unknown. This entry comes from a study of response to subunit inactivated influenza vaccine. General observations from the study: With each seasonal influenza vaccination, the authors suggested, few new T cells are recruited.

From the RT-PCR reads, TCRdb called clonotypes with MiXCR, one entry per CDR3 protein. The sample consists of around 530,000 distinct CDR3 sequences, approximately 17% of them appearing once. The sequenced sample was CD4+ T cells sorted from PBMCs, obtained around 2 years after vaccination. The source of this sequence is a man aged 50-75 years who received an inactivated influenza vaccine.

CDR3 loop: CSARDHGRPYNEQFF. In DNA, the CDR3 is TGCAGTGCTAGAGATCATGGGAGACCCTACAATGAGCAGTTCTTC. The rearrangement uses TRBV20-1 and TRBJ2-1, with a possible D match to TRBD2 (5 bases). The length of the CDR3 is 15 residues. CDR1 and CDR2 from the germline V gene are DFQATT and SNEGSKA (reference sequence). Trimming took 0 bases from V and 2 from J, leaving 11 bases between them.